This TCR beta chain was sequenced for a study of blood T cell repertoires in COVID-19. Study summary: Samples of COVID-19 (acute and convalescent) were obtained from the United States, Italy and Spain. PBMCs, B-cell-depleted T cells, or T cells provided the cDNA or gDNA that made up the material.

The CDR3 covers 14 residues. The ends lost 3 bases at V and 2 bases at J; junction bases unmatched: 3. From germline, CDR1 is KGHSH and CDR2 LQKENI. There are a few counts of this clone. Per the authors' pipeline: Quantification of nucleated cells was approximated via reference gene primer amplification. Clones were sequenced by immunoSEQ multiplex PCR, and TCRdb holds only the in-frame ones, with some missing. From that table come the V and J calls and clone size; the DNA was used to work out D and trimming. The table has 75,000 to 90,000 clones, 75% to 90% seen once. The sample was peripheral blood. The TCR sequence derives from a woman between 35 and 50 years old with active or convalescent COVID-19. The chain uses TRBV18 and TRBJ2-5; 7 bases agree with TRBD1. CDR3 DNA: TGTGCCAGCTCACCCCAGACAGGGCAAGAGACCCAGTACTTC. Amino acid sequence: CASSPQTGQETQYF.